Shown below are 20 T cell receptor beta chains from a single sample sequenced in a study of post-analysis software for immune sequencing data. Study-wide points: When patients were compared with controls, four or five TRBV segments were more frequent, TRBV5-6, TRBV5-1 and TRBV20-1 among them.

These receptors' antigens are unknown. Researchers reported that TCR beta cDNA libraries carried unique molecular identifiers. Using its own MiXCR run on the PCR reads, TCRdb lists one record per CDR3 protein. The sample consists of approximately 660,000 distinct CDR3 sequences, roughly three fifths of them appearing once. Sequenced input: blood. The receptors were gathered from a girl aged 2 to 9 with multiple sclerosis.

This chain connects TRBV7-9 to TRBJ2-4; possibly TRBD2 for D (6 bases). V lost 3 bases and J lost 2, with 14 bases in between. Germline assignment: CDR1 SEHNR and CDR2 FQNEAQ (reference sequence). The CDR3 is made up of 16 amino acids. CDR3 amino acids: CASSFGSGVSKNIQYF. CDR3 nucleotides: TGTGCCAGCAGCTTCGGCTCGGGGGTTTCCAAAAACATTCAGTACTTC.

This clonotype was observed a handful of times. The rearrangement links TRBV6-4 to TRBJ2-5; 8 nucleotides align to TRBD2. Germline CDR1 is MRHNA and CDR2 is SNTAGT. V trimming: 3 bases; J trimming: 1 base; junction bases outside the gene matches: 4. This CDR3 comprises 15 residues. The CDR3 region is CASSETGGTQETQYF. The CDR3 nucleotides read TGTGCCAGCAGTGAGACGGGGGGGACCCAAGAGACCCAGTACTTC.

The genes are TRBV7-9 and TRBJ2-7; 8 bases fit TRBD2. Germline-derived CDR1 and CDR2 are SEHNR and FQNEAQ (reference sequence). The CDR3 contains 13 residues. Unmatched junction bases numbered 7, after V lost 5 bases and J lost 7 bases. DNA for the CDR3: TGTGCCAGCAGCACGGGACTAGACAATGAGCAGTACTTC. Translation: CASSTGLDNEQYF.

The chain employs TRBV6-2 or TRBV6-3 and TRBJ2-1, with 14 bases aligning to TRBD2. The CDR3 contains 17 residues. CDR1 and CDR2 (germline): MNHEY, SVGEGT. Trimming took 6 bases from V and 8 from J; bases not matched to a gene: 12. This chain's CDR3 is CASRGLAGASRIDEQFF. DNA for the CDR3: TGTGCCAGCAGGGGACTAGCGGGAGCTAGTAGGATCGATGAGCAGTTCTTC.

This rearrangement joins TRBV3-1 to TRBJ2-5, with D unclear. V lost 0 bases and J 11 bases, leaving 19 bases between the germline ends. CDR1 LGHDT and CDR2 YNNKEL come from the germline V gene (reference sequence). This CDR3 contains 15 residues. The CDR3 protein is CASSQDTRPYNEQYF. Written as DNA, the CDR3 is TGTGCCAGCAGCCAAGATACTCGTCCTTACAATGAGCAGTACTTC.

The CDR3 sequence is CAISETEGEPQYF. The CDR3 coding sequence is TGTGCCATCAGTGAGACAGAGGGGGAGCCCCAGTATTTT. V usage is TRBV10-3 and J usage is TRBJ1-5; possible D gene TRBD1, 6 bases. The J call may not be correct, given that the DNA end is closer to TRBJ2-3. CDR1 ENHRY and CDR2 SYGVKD come from the germline V gene. This CDR3 region has 13 residues.

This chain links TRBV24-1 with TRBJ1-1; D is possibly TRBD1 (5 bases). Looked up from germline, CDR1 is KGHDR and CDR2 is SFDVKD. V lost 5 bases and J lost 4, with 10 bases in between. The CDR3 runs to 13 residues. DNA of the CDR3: TGTGCCACCAGTGCGGACGGGGGCACTGAAGCTTTCTTT. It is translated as CATSADGGTEAFF.

The CDR3 here is CATSDLPGRGPDQETQYF. The CDR3 nucleotides are TGTGCCACCAGTGATCTGCCCGGGCGGGGGCCAGACCAAGAGACCCAGTACTTC. J is TRBJ2-5 and V is TRBV24-1; D possibly corresponds to TRBD2 (7 bases). The CDR3 is made up of 18 amino acids. The germline V and J ends were trimmed by 3 bases and 0 bases, with 19 bases remaining between them. Germline V gene lookup returns CDR1 KGHDR and CDR2 SFDVKD.

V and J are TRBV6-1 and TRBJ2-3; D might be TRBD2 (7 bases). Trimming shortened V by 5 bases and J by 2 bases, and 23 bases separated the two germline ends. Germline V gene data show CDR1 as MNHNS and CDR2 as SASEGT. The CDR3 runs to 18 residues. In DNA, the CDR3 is TGTGCCAGCAGTCCCCCAGGAGGTCCGGGGGGCAACACAGATACGCAGTATTTT. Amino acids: CASSPPGGPGGNTDTQYF.

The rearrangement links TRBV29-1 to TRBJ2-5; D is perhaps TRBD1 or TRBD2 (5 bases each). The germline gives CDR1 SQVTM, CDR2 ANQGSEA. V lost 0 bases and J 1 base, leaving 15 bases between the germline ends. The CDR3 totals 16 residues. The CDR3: CSVEDLEGRPQETQYF. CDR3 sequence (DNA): TGCAGCGTTGAAGATCTAGAGGGACGGCCCCAAGAGACCCAGTACTTC.

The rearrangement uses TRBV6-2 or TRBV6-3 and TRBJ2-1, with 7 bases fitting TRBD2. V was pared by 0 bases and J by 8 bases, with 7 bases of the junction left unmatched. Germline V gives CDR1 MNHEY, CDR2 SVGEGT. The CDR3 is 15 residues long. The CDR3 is CASSYSRGSAYEQFF. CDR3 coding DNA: TGTGCCAGCAGTTACTCGCGGGGGAGTGCTTATGAGCAGTTCTTC.

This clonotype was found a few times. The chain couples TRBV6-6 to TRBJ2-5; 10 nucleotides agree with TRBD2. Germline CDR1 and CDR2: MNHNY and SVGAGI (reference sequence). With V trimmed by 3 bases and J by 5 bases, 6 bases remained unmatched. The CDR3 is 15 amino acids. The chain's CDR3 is CASSYRLAGEETQYF. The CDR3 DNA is TGTGCCAGCAGTTATCGGCTAGCGGGAGAGGAGACCCAGTACTTC.

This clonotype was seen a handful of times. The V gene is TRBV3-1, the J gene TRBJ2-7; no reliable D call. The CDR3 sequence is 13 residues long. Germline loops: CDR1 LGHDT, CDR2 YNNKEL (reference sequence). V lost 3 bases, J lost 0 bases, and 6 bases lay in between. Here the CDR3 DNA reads TGTGCCAGCAGCCATCCCACCTCCTACGAGCAGTACTTC. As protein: CASSHPTSYEQYF.

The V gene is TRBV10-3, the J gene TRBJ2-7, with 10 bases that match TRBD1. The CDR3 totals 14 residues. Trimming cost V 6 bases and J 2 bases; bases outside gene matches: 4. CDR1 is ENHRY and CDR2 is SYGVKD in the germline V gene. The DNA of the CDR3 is TGTGCCATCAGCGGGACAGGGGATCCCTACGAGCAGTACTTC. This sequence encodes CAISGTGDPYEQYF.

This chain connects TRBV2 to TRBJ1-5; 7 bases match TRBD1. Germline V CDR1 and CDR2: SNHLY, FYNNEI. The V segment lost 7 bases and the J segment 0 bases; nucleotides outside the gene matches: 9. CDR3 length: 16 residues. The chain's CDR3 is CASTPGQRYSNQPQHF. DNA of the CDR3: TGTGCCAGCACCCCGGGACAGAGATATAGCAATCAGCCCCAGCATTTT.

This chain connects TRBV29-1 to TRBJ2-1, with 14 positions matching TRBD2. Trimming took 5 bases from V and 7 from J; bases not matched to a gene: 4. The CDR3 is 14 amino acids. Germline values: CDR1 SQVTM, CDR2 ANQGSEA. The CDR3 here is CSVSGLAGENEQFF. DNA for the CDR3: TGCAGCGTTTCGGGACTAGCGGGGGAGAATGAGCAGTTCTTC.

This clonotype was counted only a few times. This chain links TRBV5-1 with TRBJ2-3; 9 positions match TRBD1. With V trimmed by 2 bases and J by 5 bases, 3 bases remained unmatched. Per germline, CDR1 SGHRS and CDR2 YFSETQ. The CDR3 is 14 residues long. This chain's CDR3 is CASSFGTGRDTQYF. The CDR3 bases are TGCGCCAGCAGCTTCGGGACAGGGAGAGATACGCAGTATTTT. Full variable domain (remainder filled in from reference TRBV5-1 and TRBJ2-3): KAGVTQTPRYLIKTRGQQVTLSCSPISGHRSVSWYQQTPGQGLQFLFEYFSETQRNKGNFPGRFSGRQFSNSRSEMNVSTLELGDSALYLCASSFGTGRDTQYFGPGTRLTVL.

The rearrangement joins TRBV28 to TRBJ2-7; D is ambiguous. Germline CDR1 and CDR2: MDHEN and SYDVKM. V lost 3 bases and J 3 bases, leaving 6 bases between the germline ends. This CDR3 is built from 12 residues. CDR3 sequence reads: CASSFGNYEQYF. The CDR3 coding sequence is TGTGCCAGCAGTTTCGGCAACTACGAGCAGTACTTC.

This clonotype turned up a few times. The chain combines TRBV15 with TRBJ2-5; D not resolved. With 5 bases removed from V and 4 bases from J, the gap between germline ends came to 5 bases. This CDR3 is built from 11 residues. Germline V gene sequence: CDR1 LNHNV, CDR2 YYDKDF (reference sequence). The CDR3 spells CATSSVETQYF. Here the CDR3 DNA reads TGTGCCACCAGCTCGGTAGAGACCCAGTACTTC.

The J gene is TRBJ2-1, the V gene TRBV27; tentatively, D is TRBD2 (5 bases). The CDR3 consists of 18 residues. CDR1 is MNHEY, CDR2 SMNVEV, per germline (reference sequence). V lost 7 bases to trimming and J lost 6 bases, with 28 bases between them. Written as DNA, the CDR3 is TGTGCCAGCACTCCCCTTAGGGTAGCCTCCTCGGAGGCCAATGAGCAGTTCTTC. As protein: CASTPLRVASSEANEQFF.